The T cell receptor beta chain described here comes from a study of T cell responses to AZD1222 COVID-19 vaccine. Regarding the study as a whole: Reportedly, close to half of spike-specific TCRs are directed against unmutated variant regions.

Clones were sequenced by immunoSEQ multiplex PCR, and TCRdb holds only the in-frame ones, with some missing. The data contain more than 85,000 clones, around 81% of them singletons. Of note for this clone: Its antigen is as yet unknown.

The clonotype originates from an adult in good health. The material sequenced was peripheral blood, taken on day 0 of AZD1222 vaccination.

The CDR3 loop is CASSPRGGLDTEAFF. The DNA of the CDR3 is TGTGCCAGCAGCCCGCGGGGGGGGCTAGACACTGAAGCTTTCTTT. The V call is TRBV9, the J call TRBJ1-1; perhaps TRBD1 as D (6 bases). In germline, CDR1 is SGDLS, CDR2 YYNGEE. The CDR3 consists of 15 residues. With 4 bases removed from V and 3 bases from J, the gap between germline ends came to 16 bases.